One and the same sample provided the 24 T cell receptor beta chains below, sequenced in a study of long-term antiretroviral therapy in people with HIV. Survey-level resolution applied to immunoSEQ assay v3.0. The assay was immunoSEQ multiplex PCR, and TCRdb's table has in-frame clones only and misses some. The data show 25,000 to 35,000 clones, approximately 91% seen once. This material consisted of unsorted PBMCs, taken 3.1 years after starting antiretroviral therapy. The receptors derive from a man younger than 35 with HIV.

V and J are TRBV15 and TRBJ2-1; the D is unclear. Deletions cut 1 base from V and 1 base from J, with 5 bases between. The CDR3 is made up of 14 amino acids. Germline CDR1 reads LNHNV; CDR2 reads YYDKDF (reference sequence). The CDR3 sequence: CATSRAGSYNEQFF. The CDR3 nucleotides are TGTGCCACCAGCAGAGCTGGGTCCTACAATGAGCAGTTCTTC.

The chain links TRBV6-1 to TRBJ1-3, with D possibly TRBD1 on 6 matching bases. V was trimmed by 6 bases and J by 4 bases, leaving 13 bases between them. This CDR3 comprises 14 residues. From germline, CDR1 is MNHNS and CDR2 SASEGT. The CDR3 protein is CASSPRTEGNTIYF. The CDR3 DNA sequence: TGTGCCAGCAGCCCTAGGACAGAGGGAAACACCATATATTTT.

This chain uses TRBV7-6 with TRBJ1-1; 10 bases agree with TRBD1. Germline V gene data show CDR1 as SGHVS and CDR2 as FNYEAQ. The ends lost 5 bases at V and 5 bases at J; junction bases unmatched: 8. The CDR3 runs 15 residues. The CDR3 loop is CASSQRQGARTEAFF. For the CDR3, the DNA is TGTGCCAGCAGCCAGCGACAGGGGGCGCGGACTGAAGCTTTCTTT.

This clone was counted once. The chain carries TRBV19 and TRBJ1-3; D may be TRBD1 (5 bases). Trimming shortened V by 6 bases and J by 5 bases, and 17 bases separated the two germline ends. From germline, CDR1 is LNHDA and CDR2 SQIVND (reference sequence). This CDR3 region has 15 residues. CDR3 in amino acids: CASSLDPEGRNTIYF. In nucleotides, the CDR3 is TGTGCCAGTAGCCTCGACCCCGAGGGGAGAAACACCATATATTTT.

This chain uses TRBV27 with TRBJ2-7, with 8 bases fitting TRBD2. The germline V gene encodes CDR1 MNHEY and CDR2 SMNVEV (reference sequence). The CDR3 is 13 amino acids. V trimming: 11 bases; J trimming: 3 bases; junction bases outside the gene matches: 9. CDR3 bases: TGTGCCTCCCGGGAGGGGGGCAACTACGAGCAGTACTTC. This encodes CASREGGNYEQYF.

The rearrangement uses TRBV27 and TRBJ2-7; D possibly corresponds to TRBD1 (6 bases). Trimming stripped 1 base from V and 1 base from J, with 14 bases between. Germline CDR1 is MNHEY and CDR2 is SMNVEV (reference sequence). This CDR3 spans 16 amino acids. The CDR3 here is CASSLWSGTLSYEQYF. DNA for the CDR3: TGTGCCAGCAGTTTATGGTCCGGGACACTATCCTACGAGCAGTACTTC.

This chain uses TRBV5-1 with TRBJ2-1; unclear D gene. V was shortened by 0 bases and J by 5 bases, with 15 bases between the two germline ends. CDR3 length: 16 residues. CDR1 is SGHRS, CDR2 YFSETQ, per germline. CDR3 DNA sequence: TGCGCCAGCAGCTTGGGAGGTTCCACTAAAAACAATGAGCAGTTCTTC. This sequence encodes CASSLGGSTKNNEQFF.

The chain is built from TRBV7-2 and TRBJ2-3; a possible D gene is TRBD1 (5 bases). Per germline, CDR1 SGHTA and CDR2 FQGNSA. The V end was cut by 5 bases, the J end by 2 bases, with 8 bases between. There are 13 residues in the CDR3. The CDR3 DNA reads as TGTGCCAGCAGCCGACAGATCACAGATACGCAGTATTTT. Translated: CASSRQITDTQYF.

CDR3 amino acids: CASSNLGARRGETQYF. CDR3 sequence (DNA): TGTGCCAGCAGCAATTTAGGGGCACGGAGGGGGGAGACCCAGTACTTC. The rearrangement uses TRBV7-9 and TRBJ2-5; D is perhaps TRBD1 or TRBD2 (6 bases each). Germline CDR1 SEHNR, CDR2 FQNEAQ (reference sequence). The CDR3 covers 16 residues. Trimming pared 5 bases from V and 5 bases from J, leaving 21 bases between.

The sample holds one count of this clone. J is TRBJ2-7 and V is TRBV10-3; 12 bases fit TRBD2. CDR1 is ENHRY, CDR2 SYGVKD, per germline. J was trimmed by 2 bases and V by 4 bases; bases with no gene match: 0. The CDR3 runs to 14 residues. CDR3: CAISGTSGTYEQYF. The DNA of the CDR3 is TGTGCCATCAGTGGGACTAGCGGGACCTACGAGCAGTACTTC.

The chain links TRBV6-5 to TRBJ1-6, with 7 nucleotides matching TRBD1. The CDR3 sequence is 14 residues long. CDR1 MNHEY and CDR2 SVGAGI come from the germline V gene. Germline trimming cut 3 bases from V and 10 bases from J; bases unmatched to any gene: 6. Here the CDR3 DNA reads TGTGCCAGCAGTTATGAAGGGGGCCAATCACCCCTCCACTTT. It codes for CASSYEGGQSPLHF.

The rearrangement joins TRBV5-1 to TRBJ2-1; no definite D call. The CDR3 consists of 14 residues. CDR1 is SGHRS and CDR2 is YFSETQ in the germline V gene. Between the trimmed V and J ends, which lost 2 bases and 8 bases, there was a span of 14 bases. The CDR3 coding sequence is TGCGCCAGCAGCTTAGACACAGATTTAGATGAGCAGTTCTTC. This gives the protein CASSLDTDLDEQFF.

This chain uses TRBV5-4 with TRBJ2-5; D possibly corresponds to TRBD2 (7 bases). Germline lookup yields CDR1 SGHNT and CDR2 YYREEE (reference sequence). The CDR3 runs to 16 residues. V dropped 7 bases and J dropped 2 bases, with 21 bases sitting between them. For the CDR3, the DNA is TGTGCCAGCGCCCAGGCGGGGGCCGTCGGGCAAGAGACCCAGTACTTC. It is translated as CASAQAGAVGQETQYF.

J is TRBJ2-2 and V is TRBV10-3; D remains ambiguous. The V gene lost 3 bases and the J gene lost 2 bases, with 7 bases spanning the gap. The CDR3 has 14 amino acids. CDR1 is ENHRY, CDR2 SYGVKD, per germline. The CDR3 spells CAISETTNTGELFF. In DNA, the CDR3 is TGTGCCATCAGTGAAACTACTAACACCGGGGAGCTGTTTTTT.

This chain's CDR3 is CASSVSGEKLFF. CDR3 nucleotides: TGTGCCAGCAGCGTAAGCGGTGAAAAACTGTTTTTT. This chain connects TRBV9 to TRBJ1-4; D remains ambiguous. The germline gives CDR1 SGDLS, CDR2 YYNGEE. V gave up 1 base and J gave up 7 bases, with 5 bases separating them. The CDR3 runs 12 residues.

This chain links TRBV2 with TRBJ2-1, with D tentatively TRBD2 (7 bases). The CDR3 contains 14 residues. The V gene lost 5 bases and the J gene lost 6 bases, with 14 bases spanning the gap. Germline CDR1 and CDR2: SNHLY and FYNNEI. The CDR3 protein is CASSRGGALNEQFF. Written as DNA, the CDR3 is TGTGCCAGCAGTCGAGGGGGGGCACTCAATGAGCAGTTCTTC.

V gene TRBV9 combines with J gene TRBJ2-3; 11 nucleotides match TRBD2. With V trimmed by 3 bases and J by 5 bases, 11 bases remained unmatched. The CDR3 spans 17 residues. Germline V gene lookup returns CDR1 SGDLS and CDR2 YYNGEE. CDR3 bases: TGTGCCAGCAGCGACCGACTAGCGGGGTCCAGGTTAGATACGCAGTATTTT. Its translation is CASSDRLAGSRLDTQYF.

The rearrangement joins TRBV18 to TRBJ1-3; D not resolved. Germline V gene lookup returns CDR1 KGHSH and CDR2 LQKENI. V dropped 8 bases and J dropped 4 bases, with 9 bases sitting between them. The CDR3 totals 12 residues. CDR3: CASRNTGNTIYF. CDR3 DNA sequence: TGTGCCAGCCGGAACACGGGAAACACCATATATTTT.

By share, this clone counts as medium-sized. The chain combines TRBV10-3 with TRBJ1-2; D not certain. The CDR3 spans 13 residues. V was cut by 0 bases and J by 4 bases, with 6 bases left in between. The germline V gene has CDR1 ENHRY and CDR2 SYGVKD. The CDR3, as DNA: TGTGCCATCAGTGAGTCGACCAGCTATGGCTACACCTTC. The encoded protein is CAISESTSYGYTF.

CDR3 amino acids: CSAPDYNEQFF. CDR3 coding DNA: TGCAGTGCTCCGGATTACAATGAGCAGTTCTTC. This chain links TRBV20-1 with TRBJ2-1, with unresolved D. This CDR3 has 11 residues. The V and J ends lost 5 bases and 4 bases respectively, with 6 bases between them. Looked up from germline, CDR1 is DFQATT and CDR2 is SNEGSKA (reference sequence).

This chain links TRBV4-3 with TRBJ2-1; 9 bases agree with TRBD2. There are 16 residues in the CDR3. The V gene end was trimmed by 1 base and the J gene end by 4 bases; junction bases not matched to a gene: 5. Germline loops: CDR1 LGHNA, CDR2 YSLEER. The CDR3 is CASSQGVAGDYNEQFF. CDR3 bases: TGCGCCAGCAGCCAAGGTGTAGCGGGGGATTACAATGAGCAGTTCTTC.

This rearrangement joins TRBV9 to TRBJ2-3, with 8 bases that match TRBD2. CDR3 size: 15 residues. CDR1 SGDLS and CDR2 YYNGEE come from the germline V gene. J was trimmed by 0 bases and V by 4 bases; bases with no gene match: 4. CDR3 DNA sequence: TGTGCCAGCAGCCGGGGGGGAGGAAGCACAGATACGCAGTATTTT. Translation: CASSRGGGSTDTQYF.

V and J are TRBV9 and TRBJ2-1; TRBD2 matches 8 bases. The germline V gene has CDR1 SGDLS and CDR2 YYNGEE. This CDR3 comprises 16 residues. The trim removed 2 bases at V and 0 bases at J, leaving 4 bases unmatched. The CDR3 nucleotides read TGTGCCAGCAGCGTCCCGGGGGGGCCCTCCTACAATGAGCAGTTCTTC. Translating it yields CASSVPGGPSYNEQFF.

This clone showed up just once. The rearrangement uses TRBV25-1 and TRBJ2-2, with 8 bases matching TRBD2. This CDR3 contains 16 residues. The V gene end was trimmed by 3 bases and the J gene end by 5 bases; junction bases not matched to a gene: 8. CDR1 and CDR2 from the germline V gene are MGHDK and SYGVNS. The CDR3 spells CASSEVRGRRTGELFF. The CDR3 DNA follows: TGTGCCAGCAGTGAGGTTCGCGGGAGGCGTACCGGGGAGCTGTTTTTT. The whole variable domain, filled in from reference TRBV25-1 and TRBJ2-2, reads EADIYQTPRYLVIGTGKKITLECSQTMGHDKMYWYQQDPGMELHLIHYSYGVNSTEKGDLSSESTVSRIRTEHFPLTLESARPSHTSQYLCASSEVRGRRTGELFFGEGSRLTVL.